This T cell receptor (beta chain) emerged from a study of T cells in Graves' hyperthyroidism and ophthalmopathy (dated by TCRdb to the late 2010s). For the wider study: Peripheral blood samples were taken at the time of initial diagnosis, prior to any treatment. After blood sampling, hyperthyroidism patients were treated with methimazole at a starting dose of 30 mg daily, and ophthalmopathy patients were treated with high-dose intravenous methylprednisolone. The paper reports TCR Vbeta CDR3 sequencing of 140 or so peripheral blood samples: 43 ophthalmopathy, over 70 hyperthyroidism and around 17 progressor patients. TCR V-J signatures able to tell the groups apart were searched for in a discovery cohort of some 97 patients, of whom roughly 42 had Graves' ophthalmopathy and about 60 had stable Graves' hyperthyroidism. Prospective prediction of ophthalmopathy was tested in an independent validation cohort consisting of fewer than 20 hyperthyroidism patients and approximately 16 patients who later progressed to ophthalmopathy. Thyroid tissue and blood T-cell repertoires from six Graves' hyperthyroidism patients were also compared in the study. The 85 to 100 discovery patients were randomly split 7:3 into training and test sets. The investigation overall reported the following: A model built on a 13 V-J signature distinguished ophthalmopathy from stable hyperthyroidism, reaching roughly 88% sensitivity and about 81% specificity in cross-validation and 80%/75% in testing. In validation, the model predicted progression to ophthalmopathy with roughly 66% sensitivity and roughly 72% specificity, a median of 6.5 months before onset. No statistical method was used to fix the sample size in advance, and group allocation was not hidden from the investigators. Most expanded thyroid clonotypes (frequency above 0.001) were also detected in blood, a finding suggesting that blood repertoires may reflect thyroid immune responses.

As encoded in the germline V gene, CDR1 is LGHNA while CDR2 is YSLEER. The CDR3, cysteine through phenylalanine, is 18 amino acids long. Of the read, only the CDR3 DNA is kept; its 54 bases are in frame from base 1. Cut back by 4 bases and 0 bases, the V and J ends lie 19 bases apart. Ophthalmopathy patients had moderately to severely active disease, with a Clinical Activity Score of 3 or more, a NOSPECS grade of 4 or more, and a disease duration of less than 3 months. Any patient with an uncontrolled infection, another autoimmune disease, pregnancy or lactation was excluded. Diagnoses relied on clinical symptoms, serum thyroxine and TRAb, thyroid ultrasound and orbital computed tomography. PBMCs were isolated from around 10 ml of fresh peripheral blood by Ficoll-Paque density gradient centrifugation. Trizol reagent was used to extract total RNA, and RNA quality was then checked on an Agilent 2100 Bioanalyzer.

The TCR beta CDR3 regions were amplified from RNA transcripts. The first round of RT-PCR for the TCR CDR3 was performed with the HTBI primer set and the Qiagen OneStep RT-PCR kit. Libraries were constructed in a second round of multiplex PCR, after which size selection and purification were performed. Sequencing of the libraries was done on an Illumina HiSeq2000 using paired-end 100 bp reads. As for how the authors treated the data: SOAPnuke was used to process the raw data, with reads discarded if the reads contained adapters or uncalled bases, had a mean Phred below 15, or lacked an exact constant-primer or identifier match. COPE v1.2.5 was used to merge the high-quality paired reads, and each unique nucleotide sequence was defined as a clonotype. Clonotypes were aligned to IMGT TRBV, TRBD and TRBJ reference segments using MiTCR v1.1. Only V-J combinations with frequency above 0.0001, covering 99% to 99.2% of repertoires, were analysed. The TCS score was defined as the ratio of F50 (clonal expansion) to E x V (chaos), calculated using BLOSUM62-based TCRdist between CDR3 peptides within each V-J. Welch's t-statistics and random forest reduced around 550 V-J features to fewer than 15, which were used in a naive Bayes classifier (R e1071). The public reads were reprocessed in TCRdb via fastp at Q25 and MiXCR, keeping in-frame beta chains. Identical CDR3 protein sequences are pooled into one entry, listed with their most common genes and DNA. TCRdb's processing, not the authors' own work, is the source of the V and J calls. The sample includes under 550,000 distinct CDR3 sequences, with 15% to 20% observed a single time. 47% of the sample comes from the top ten.

On this clonotype: Its antigen target is currently unknown. It has no much larger one-base neighbor in the sample; base qualities were not kept.

Sequenced material: blood. The sequence was collected from a man aged 40-49 years with Graves' ophthalmopathy. The chain was built from TRBV4-3 and TRBJ1-5; TRBD1 is possibly the D segment (5 matching bases). In nucleotide form, the sequence is TGCGCCAGCAGCCTCCAAAGAGAGACAGTCTATAGCAATCAGCCCCAGCATTTT. It codes for CASSLQRETVYSNQPQHF.